This T cell receptor (beta chain) was recorded in a study of T-cell memory formation after mild COVID-19. Libraries for TCRalpha and TCRbeta carried sample barcodes and unique molecular identifiers via 5'RACE. TCRdb reprocessed the 5' RACE reads with MiXCR, giving one entry per CDR3 protein. The data show about 180,000 distinct CDR3 sequences, about a fifth seen once. This clonotype was detected a few times. The CDR3 spans 11 residues. V was pared by 2 bases and J by 6 bases, with 5 bases between. Germline loops: CDR1 SGHRS, CDR2 YFSETQ. This receptor was taken from a man aged 18 to 30 who had mild COVID-19 (a few samples of this study predate the infection). Cell type and time point are not known. The chain has TRBV5-1 and TRBJ2-5; D not certain. Sequenced sample: PBMCs or a T cell subset sorted from them (not recorded which). The CDR3 nucleotides read TGCGCCAGCAGCTTCGACCAGACCCAGTACTTC. It is translated as CASSFDQTQYF. The variable domain in full, completed from reference TRBV5-1 and TRBJ2-5, reads KAGVTQTPRYLIKTRGQQVTLSCSPISGHRSVSWYQQTPGQGLQFLFEYFSETQRNKGNFPGRFSGRQFSNSRSEMNVSTLELGDSALYLCASSFDQTQYFGPGTRLLVL.